The 32 T cell receptor beta chains in this list originate from one sample, sequenced in a study of blood T cell repertoires in COVID-19. Produced via immunoSEQ multiplex PCR; TCRdb's table is partial and in-frame only. The profile shows 310,000 or so clones, around 87% of them singletons. Sequenced material: peripheral blood. The receptors were sampled from a man aged 45 to 65 with active or convalescent COVID-19.

This chain uses TRBV4-3 with TRBJ1-3, with a possible D match to TRBD1 (5 bases). From germline, CDR1 is LGHNA and CDR2 YSLEER. The V and J ends lost 0 bases and 0 bases respectively, with 12 bases between them. The length of the CDR3 is 17 residues. CDR3 residues: CASSQDTEGLSGNTIYF. CDR3 in DNA: TGCGCCAGCAGCCAAGATACGGAGGGGCTCTCTGGAAACACCATATATTTT.

The V and J genes are TRBV6-5 and TRBJ1-5; 8 nucleotides match TRBD1. The CDR3 is 14 amino acids. Germline V CDR1 and CDR2: MNHEY, SVGAGI. J lost 7 bases, V lost 7 bases, and 9 bases had no gene match. The CDR3: CASNFQGAGQPQHF. For the CDR3, the DNA is TGTGCCAGCAACTTCCAGGGGGCCGGGCAGCCCCAGCATTTT.

The chain has TRBV7-8 and TRBJ2-2; 7 bases are a match to TRBD1. From germline, CDR1 is SGHVS and CDR2 FQNEAQ. The CDR3 has 15 amino acids. V was clipped by 5 bases and J by 3 bases; unmatched bases: 6. The DNA of the CDR3 is TGTGCCAGCAGCCTTGACAGGGCTGACACCGGGGAGCTGTTTTTT. As protein: CASSLDRADTGELFF.

Remarks on this clone: The sample has other DNA sequences that encode this CDR3 too. The V gene is TRBV27, the J gene TRBJ1-5, with a tentative D call TRBD1 (6 bases). This CDR3 spans 14 amino acids. Germline V CDR1 and CDR2: MNHEY, SMNVEV (reference sequence). V was trimmed by 2 bases and J by 3 bases, leaving 8 bases between them. The CDR3 DNA is TGTGCCAGCAGTTTAACAGGGTTCAATCAGCCCCAGCATTTT. Translation: CASSLTGFNQPQHF.

This clone was detected many times. The chain recombines TRBV28 with TRBJ1-2; D is possibly TRBD1 (6 bases). Germline V lookup: CDR1 MDHEN, CDR2 SYDVKM. The length of the CDR3 is 14 residues. Trimming stripped 10 bases from V and 4 bases from J, with 19 bases between. The CDR3 DNA follows: TGTGCCACCTATGGACAGCAGAGCTTCTATGGCTACACCTTC. This sequence encodes CATYGQQSFYGYTF.

The J gene is TRBJ1-6, the V gene TRBV9; no clear D. CDR1 is SGDLS, CDR2 YYNGEE, per germline. The V end lost 0 bases, the J end lost 10 bases, and 11 bases lay between the germline ends. This CDR3 is 14 amino acids long. The CDR3, as DNA: TGTGCCAGCAGCGTAGGTGGGTTGGAGTCACCCCTCCACTTT. Translation: CASSVGGLESPLHF.

J is TRBJ1-1 and V is TRBV18; D may be TRBD1 (6 bases). V lost 3 bases to trimming and J lost 4 bases, with 12 bases between them. Germline V gene data show CDR1 as KGHSH and CDR2 as LQKENI. There are 14 residues in the CDR3. The CDR3: CASSPGQSRTEAFF. CDR3 sequence (DNA): TGTGCCAGCTCACCCGGACAGAGTCGCACTGAAGCTTTCTTT. Drawing the rest from reference TRBV18 and TRBJ1-1, the complete variable domain is NAGVMQNPRHLVRRRGQEARLRCSPMKGHSHVYWYRQLPEEGLKFMVYLQKENIIDESGMPKERFSAEFPKEGPSILRIQQVVRGDSAAYFCASSPGQSRTEAFFGQGTRLTVV.

The gene calls are TRBV24-1 and TRBJ1-5; D remains ambiguous. The V end was cut by 3 bases, the J end by 4 bases, with 12 bases between. The CDR3 extends over 15 amino acids. The germline CDR1 and CDR2 sequences are KGHDR and SFDVKD. The chain's CDR3 is CATSDTGSPNQPQHF. The CDR3 DNA sequence: TGTGCCACCAGTGATACCGGGAGCCCTAATCAGCCCCAGCATTTT.

This rearrangement joins TRBV6-5 to TRBJ1-6, with TRBD1 as a possible D gene (5 bases). V was pared by 2 bases and J by 6 bases, with 11 bases between. The CDR3 runs 15 residues. In germline, CDR1 is MNHEY, CDR2 SVGAGI. The CDR3, as DNA: TGTGCCAGCAGTTACGGGGTAAGGGGTAATTCACCCCTCCACTTT. Translated: CASSYGVRGNSPLHF.

The V and J genes are TRBV4-1 and TRBJ1-1, with TRBD1 matching over 9 bases. CDR1 and CDR2 from the germline V gene are MGHRA and YSYEKL. Trimming at V came to 4 bases and at J to 2 bases, leaving 5 bases not matched to a gene. This CDR3 contains 15 residues. The CDR3 nucleotides read TGCGCCAGCAGCCCGGAGGACAGGGGAAACACTGAAGCTTTCTTT. Residues: CASSPEDRGNTEAFF.

The chain joins TRBV28 to TRBJ2-3; 12 bases are shared with TRBD2. V trimming: 5 bases; J trimming: 4 bases; junction bases outside the gene matches: 7. There are 16 residues in the CDR3. Germline CDR1 MDHEN, CDR2 SYDVKM. CDR3 in DNA: TGTGCCAGCAGTGGGCTAGCGGGGGGGCCAGCAGATACGCAGTATTTT. Its protein product is CASSGLAGGPADTQYF.

This clone appeared many times. V and J are TRBV7-2 and TRBJ2-7, with D uncertain. The CDR3 covers 11 residues. Germline V gene data show CDR1 as SGHTA and CDR2 as FQGNSA. Between the trimmed V and J ends, which lost 2 bases and 3 bases, there was a span of 2 bases. This CDR3 is CASSLRYEQYF. The CDR3 DNA is TGTGCCAGCAGCTTACGCTACGAGCAGTACTTC. The entire variable domain, with the rest obtained from reference TRBV7-2 and TRBJ2-7, is as follows: GAGVSQSPSNKVTEKGKDVELRCDPISGHTALYWYRQSLGQGLEFLIYFQGNSAPDKSGLPSDRFSAERTGGSVSTLTIQRTQQEDSAVYLCASSLRYEQYFGPGTRLTVT.

CDR3 DNA: TGTGCCAGCAGTCCTACCGTCAGGGGCATGAACTATGGCTACACCTTC. Translation: CASSPTVRGMNYGYTF. The gene calls are TRBV2 and TRBJ1-2, with D perhaps TRBD1 (6 bases). The V and J ends lost 5 bases and 2 bases respectively, with 18 bases between them. The CDR3 loop spans 16 amino acids. In germline, CDR1 is SNHLY, CDR2 FYNNEI.

The chain links TRBV2 to TRBJ2-3; 9 nucleotides line up with TRBD2. Germline lookup yields CDR1 SNHLY and CDR2 FYNNEI. This CDR3 is built from 14 residues. V lost 8 bases to trimming and J lost 3 bases; unmatched junction nucleotides: 6. The chain's CDR3 is CASLSGSGTDTQYF. DNA of the CDR3: TGTGCCAGCCTTAGCGGGAGTGGGACAGATACGCAGTATTTT. The variable domain in full, with the rest retrieved from reference TRBV2 and TRBJ2-3, is EPEVTQTPSHQVTQMGQEVILRCVPISNHLYFYWYRQILGQKVEFLVSFYNNEISEKSEIFDDQFSVERPDGSNFTLKIRSTKLEDSAMYFCASLSGSGTDTQYFGPGTRLTVL.

The rearrangement links TRBV28 to TRBJ1-6; TRBD1 agrees at 11 bases. The germline CDR1 and CDR2 sequences are MDHEN and SYDVKM. This CDR3 has 14 residues. V dropped 7 bases and J dropped 8; count of bases not matched to a gene: 4. CDR3 sequence reads: CASTRDRGDSPLHF. CDR3 sequence (DNA): TGTGCCAGCACCCGGGACAGGGGGGATTCACCCCTCCACTTT.

As regards this clone: This specimen includes other DNA sequences encoding the same CDR3. The chain combines TRBV15 with TRBJ1-4; D is uncertain. The CDR3 sequence is 13 residues long. The germline V and J ends were trimmed by 1 base and 8 bases, with 8 bases remaining between them. Per the germline V gene, CDR1 is LNHNV and CDR2 is YYDKDF (reference sequence). The CDR3 spells CATSRGQVEKLFF. The CDR3 nucleotides read TGTGCCACCAGCAGAGGGCAGGTCGAAAAACTGTTTTTT.

The chain links TRBV6-1 to TRBJ2-1; 7 positions match TRBD2. The germline CDR1 and CDR2 sequences are MNHNS and SASEGT. V was pared by 7 bases and J by 7 bases, with 10 bases of the junction left unmatched. The CDR3 runs 14 residues. Here the CDR3 reads CASTFGGMGNEQFF. CDR3 DNA sequence: TGTGCCAGCACGTTCGGGGGGATGGGAAATGAGCAGTTCTTC.

This chain links TRBV19 with TRBJ1-1, with 11 bases matching TRBD1. Germline V lookup: CDR1 LNHDA, CDR2 SQIVND (reference sequence). With V trimmed by 5 bases and J by 1 base, 6 bases remained unmatched. CDR3 length: 16 amino acids. CDR3 sequence reads: CASSPWTGGGNTEAFF. The CDR3 region has the DNA TGTGCCAGTAGTCCGTGGACAGGGGGCGGGAACACTGAAGCTTTCTTT.

V gene TRBV28 combines with J gene TRBJ2-7; weak D call: TRBD2 (7 bases). V lost 2 bases and J 3 bases, leaving 8 bases between the germline ends. Germline V CDR1 and CDR2: MDHEN, SYDVKM. CDR3 length: 13 residues. CDR3 amino acids: CASSLRGGYEQYF. The CDR3 nucleotides read TGTGCCAGCAGTTTAAGGGGGGGCTACGAGCAGTACTTC.

Regarding this clone: This same CDR3 is encoded by further DNA sequences in the sample. The V call is TRBV12-3 or TRBV12-4, the J call TRBJ1-1; D is perhaps TRBD1 (5 bases). Trimming shortened V by 5 bases and J by 3 bases, and 10 bases separated the two germline ends. The CDR3 covers 13 residues. CDR3 protein: CASSPGTDTEAFF. In DNA form, the CDR3 reads TGTGCCAGCAGTCCCGGGACTGACACTGAAGCTTTCTTT.

This clone was found once. V usage is TRBV28 and J usage is TRBJ1-4; 12 bases align to TRBD1. V shed 4 bases and J 7 bases; nucleotides not matched to a gene: 4. This CDR3 comprises 15 residues. The germline V gene encodes CDR1 MDHEN and CDR2 SYDVKM. The CDR3 region is CASSSGQGASEKLFF. The DNA for the CDR3 is TGTGCCAGCAGTTCGGGACAGGGGGCTTCTGAAAAACTGTTTTTT.

This chain uses TRBV2 with TRBJ2-5; TRBD1 is a possible D gene (5 bases). The germline CDR1 and CDR2 sequences are SNHLY and FYNNEI. Trimming shortened V by 7 bases and J by 0 bases, and 6 bases separated the two germline ends. The CDR3 contains 12 residues. DNA for the CDR3: TGTGCCAGCACAGGGAACCAAGAGACCCAGTACTTC. Translated, it gives CASTGNQETQYF.

This chain joins TRBV5-1 and TRBJ2-2; TRBD1 is a possible D gene (6 bases). Germline assignment: CDR1 SGHRS and CDR2 YFSETQ. Between the trimmed V and J ends, which lost 3 bases and 5 bases, there was a span of 20 bases. The CDR3 covers 17 residues. The CDR3 DNA sequence: TGCGCCAGCAGCTCATCGAAGGACACAGGGCCAACCGGGGAGCTGTTTTTT. It is translated as CASSSSKDTGPTGELFF.

The rearrangement links TRBV19 to TRBJ2-1, with D perhaps matching TRBD1 (5 bases). The CDR3 has 15 residues. V was cut by 7 bases and J by 0 bases, with 13 bases left in between. In germline, CDR1 is LNHDA, CDR2 SQIVND (reference sequence). The CDR3 DNA reads as TGTGCCAGTAAGACGACAGTAAGCTCCTACAATGAGCAGTTCTTC. Translating it yields CASKTTVSSYNEQFF.

J is TRBJ1-5 and V is TRBV10-1, with unresolved D. From germline, CDR1 is WNHNN and CDR2 SYGVQD (reference sequence). V was pared by 0 bases and J by 2 bases, with 26 bases between. This CDR3 spans 21 amino acids. The CDR3 DNA follows: TGCGCCAGCAGTGAGTCGAACGCTTTTCCCCACGGGGTTTTACGCAATCAGCCCCAGCATTTT. Amino acids: CASSESNAFPHGVLRNQPQHF.

The V gene is TRBV5-1, the J gene TRBJ1-2; 10 nucleotides line up with TRBD1. V lost 4 bases, J lost 7 bases, and 7 bases stayed unmatched. This CDR3 spans 14 amino acids. Germline loops: CDR1 SGHRS, CDR2 YFSETQ. CDR3 sequence reads: CASSGSTGGTGYTF. As DNA, the CDR3 is TGCGCCAGCAGCGGGTCGACAGGGGGCACTGGCTACACCTTC.

This chain links TRBV29-1 with TRBJ2-1; maybe TRBD1 (6 bases). Germline V lookup: CDR1 SQVTM, CDR2 ANQGSEA. The CDR3 totals 14 residues. Trimming left V 3 bases short and J 2 bases short, with 11 bases between. The CDR3: CSVEGPGAYNEQFF. The CDR3 DNA is TGCAGCGTTGAGGGCCCAGGGGCCTACAATGAGCAGTTCTTC.

The chain links TRBV6-5 to TRBJ1-6, with a possible D match to TRBD1 (5 bases). This CDR3 region has 16 residues. Trimming pared 0 bases from V and 0 bases from J, leaving 6 bases between. Germline V CDR1 and CDR2: MNHEY, SVGAGI. The CDR3 DNA follows: TGTGCCAGCAGTTACTCCAGGGCCTCCTATAATTCACCCCTCCACTTT. It specifies CASSYSRASYNSPLHF.

CDR3 sequence reads: CASSYLAEQYF. As DNA, the CDR3 is TGTGCCAGCAGTTACTTGGCCGAGCAGTACTTC. The chain uses TRBV6-2 or TRBV6-3 and TRBJ2-7; D not resolved. CDR1 MNHEY and CDR2 SVGEGT come from the germline V gene. The CDR3 is 11 residues long. V gave up 1 base and J gave up 6 bases, with 4 bases separating them.

The chain is built from TRBV4-3 and TRBJ1-1; D possibly corresponds to TRBD1 (6 bases). The germline V gene encodes CDR1 LGHNA and CDR2 YSLEER. This CDR3 contains 15 residues. V dropped 1 base and J dropped 2 bases, with 11 bases sitting between them. CDR3 DNA sequence: TGCGCCAGCAGCCAAGGCACGGGACATAACACTGAAGCTTTCTTT. Translating it yields CASSQGTGHNTEAFF.

The rearrangement joins TRBV12-2 to TRBJ2-5; TRBD2 reflects the table's D call only, with no check against the DNA. TRBV12-2 is marked as a pseudogene. This CDR3 spans 22 amino acids. The CDR3 DNA reads TGTGCAAGTCGACAGAGAGTGAACAGGGCCAAACTAGCGGGAGGGACTCAAGAGACCCAGTACTTC. Its protein is CASRQRVNRAKLAGGTQETQYF.

The CDR3 protein is CASKWDHRSGTETQYF. DNA of the CDR3: TGTGCCAGCAAATGGGACCATAGAAGCGGGACGGAGACCCAGTACTTC. The V and J genes are TRBV2 and TRBJ2-5; 7 bases are shared with TRBD2. With 7 bases clipped from V and 5 bases from J, the junction kept 16 bases outside the gene matches. The CDR3 contains 16 residues. Germline-derived CDR1 and CDR2 are SNHLY and FYNNEI.